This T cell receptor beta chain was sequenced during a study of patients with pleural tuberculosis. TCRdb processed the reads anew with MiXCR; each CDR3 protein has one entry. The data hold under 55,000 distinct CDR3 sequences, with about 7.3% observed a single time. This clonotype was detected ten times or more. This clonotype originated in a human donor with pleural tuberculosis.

The CDR3 region has the DNA TGTGCCAGCAGTTTTATCTTTGACAGGACGGCAGATACGCAGTATTTT. Protein product: CASSFIFDRTADTQYF. The V and J genes are TRBV28 and TRBJ2-3; tentatively, D is TRBD1 (6 bases). The V gene's germline CDR1 is MDHEN and CDR2 SYDVKM. V dropped 3 bases and J dropped 4 bases, with 17 bases sitting between them. The CDR3 covers 16 residues.